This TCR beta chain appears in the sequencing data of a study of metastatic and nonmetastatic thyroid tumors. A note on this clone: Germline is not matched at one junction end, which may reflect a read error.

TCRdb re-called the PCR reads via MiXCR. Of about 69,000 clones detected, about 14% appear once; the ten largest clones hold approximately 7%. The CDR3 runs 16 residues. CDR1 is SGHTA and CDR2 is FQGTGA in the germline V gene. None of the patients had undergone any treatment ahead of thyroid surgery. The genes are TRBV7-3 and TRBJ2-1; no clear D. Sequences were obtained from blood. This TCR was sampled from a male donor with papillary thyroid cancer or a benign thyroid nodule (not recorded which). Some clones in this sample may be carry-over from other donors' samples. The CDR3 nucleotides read TGTGCCAGCATCTTACCGTCTCGGGTAGCTGGAGTTGAGCAGTTCTTC. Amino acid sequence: CASILPSRVAGVEQFF.